This T cell receptor beta chain originates from a study of blood T cell repertoires in COVID-19. Germline-derived CDR1 and CDR2 are SGHAT and FQNNGV. There are 15 residues in the CDR3. V was cut by 0 bases and J by 4 bases, with 10 bases left in between. This clone has just one count. The study recruited people aged about 18 to 90 years across 24 US areas. In Cohort 3, a recovered donor had either two negative PCRs, clearance, or symptom resolution. Using immunoSEQ multiplex PCR, the repertoire was profiled, and TCRdb retains in-frame clones only, with some absent. The sample has over 120,000 clones, around 86% seen once; the top ten hold about 11%.

The chain uses TRBV11-2 and TRBJ1-5; no reliable D call. This TCR was sampled from a man between 60 and 75 years old who had recovered from COVID-19. The source material was PBMCs or T cells enriched from blood (not recorded which). CDR3 in amino acids: CASSLDLGGNQPQHF. The CDR3 DNA follows: TGTGCCAGCAGCTTAGATCTAGGAGGGAATCAGCCCCAGCATTTT.